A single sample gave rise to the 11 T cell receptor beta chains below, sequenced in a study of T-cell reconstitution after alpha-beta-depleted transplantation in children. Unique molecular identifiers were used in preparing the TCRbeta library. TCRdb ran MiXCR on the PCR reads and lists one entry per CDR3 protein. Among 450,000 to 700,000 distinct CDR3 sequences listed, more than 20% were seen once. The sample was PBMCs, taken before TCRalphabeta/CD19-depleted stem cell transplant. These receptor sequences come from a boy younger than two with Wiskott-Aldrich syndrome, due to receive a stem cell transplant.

The CDR3 coding sequence is TGTGCCAGCAGCTTCTCCGGGACAGGGGGCTCTGGCTACACCTTC. This translates into CASSFSGTGGSGYTF. V and J are TRBV7-2 and TRBJ1-2; 12 nucleotides agree with TRBD1. The CDR3 has 15 residues. Per the germline V gene, CDR1 is SGHTA and CDR2 is FQGNSA. With V trimmed by 3 bases and J by 7 bases, 6 bases remained unmatched.

This chain's CDR3 is CASSLKRLSSYNEQFF. The CDR3 coding sequence is TGTGCCAGCTCACTGAAGCGGTTAAGCTCCTACAATGAGCAGTTCTTC. V is TRBV18 and J is TRBJ2-1; D perhaps matches TRBD2 (5 bases). This CDR3 has 16 residues. Germline CDR1 is KGHSH and CDR2 is LQKENI. Trimming pared 4 bases from V and 0 bases from J, leaving 13 bases between.

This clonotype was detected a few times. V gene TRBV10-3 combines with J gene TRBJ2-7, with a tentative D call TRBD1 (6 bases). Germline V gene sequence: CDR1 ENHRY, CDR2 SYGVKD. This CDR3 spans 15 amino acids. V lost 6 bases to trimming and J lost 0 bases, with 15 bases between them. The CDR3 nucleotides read TGTGCCATCAGCGGGACATTACTTGGCTCCTACGAGCAGTACTTC. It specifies CAISGTLLGSYEQYF.

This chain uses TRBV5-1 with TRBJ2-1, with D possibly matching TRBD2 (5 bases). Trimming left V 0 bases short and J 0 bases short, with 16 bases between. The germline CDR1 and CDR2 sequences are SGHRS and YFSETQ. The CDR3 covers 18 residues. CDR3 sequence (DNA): TGCGCCAGCAGCTTGGTCCTAGCCGGATTCAGCTCCTACAATGAGCAGTTCTTC. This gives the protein CASSLVLAGFSSYNEQFF.

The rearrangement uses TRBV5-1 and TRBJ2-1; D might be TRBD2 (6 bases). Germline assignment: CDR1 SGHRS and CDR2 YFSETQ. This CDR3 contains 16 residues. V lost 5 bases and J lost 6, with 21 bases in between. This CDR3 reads CASRKTRDLRGNEQFF. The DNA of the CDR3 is TGCGCCAGCAGAAAAACCCGGGACTTGAGAGGCAATGAGCAGTTCTTC.

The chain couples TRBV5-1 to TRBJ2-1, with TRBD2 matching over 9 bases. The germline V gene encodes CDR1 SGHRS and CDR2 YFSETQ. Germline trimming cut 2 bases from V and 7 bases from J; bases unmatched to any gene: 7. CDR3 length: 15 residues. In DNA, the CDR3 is TGCGCCAGCAGCTTAACCCTAGCGGGAAGGAATGAGCAGTTCTTC. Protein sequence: CASSLTLAGRNEQFF.

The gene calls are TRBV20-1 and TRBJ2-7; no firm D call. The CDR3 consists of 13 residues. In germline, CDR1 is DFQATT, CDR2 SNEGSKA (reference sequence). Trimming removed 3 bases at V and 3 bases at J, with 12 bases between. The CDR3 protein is CSASALGSYEQYF. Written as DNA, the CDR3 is TGCAGTGCTAGTGCCCTGGGCAGCTACGAGCAGTACTTC.

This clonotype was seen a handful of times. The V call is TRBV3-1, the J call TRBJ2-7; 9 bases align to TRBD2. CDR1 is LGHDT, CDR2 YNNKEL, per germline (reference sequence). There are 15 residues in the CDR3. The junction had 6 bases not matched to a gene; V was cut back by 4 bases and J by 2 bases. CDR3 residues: CASSPSAGGPYEQYF. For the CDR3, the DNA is TGTGCCAGCAGCCCTTCGGCGGGAGGGCCCTACGAGCAGTACTTC.

CDR3 loop: CASSYSKGANQPQHF. In nucleotides, the CDR3 is TGTGCCAGCAGTTACTCGAAGGGGGCGAATCAGCCCCAGCATTTT. V usage is TRBV6-5 and J usage is TRBJ1-5, with TRBD1 matching over 7 bases. Germline V gene sequence: CDR1 MNHEY, CDR2 SVGAGI. CDR3 length equals 15 residues. Germline trimming cut 0 bases from V and 4 bases from J; bases unmatched to any gene: 3.

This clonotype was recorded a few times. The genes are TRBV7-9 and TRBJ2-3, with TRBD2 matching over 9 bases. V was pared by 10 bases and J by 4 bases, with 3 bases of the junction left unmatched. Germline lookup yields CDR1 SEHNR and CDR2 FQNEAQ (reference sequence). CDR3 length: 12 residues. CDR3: CATAGGSDTQYF. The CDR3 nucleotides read TGTGCCACTGCGGGGGGGTCAGATACGCAGTATTTT.

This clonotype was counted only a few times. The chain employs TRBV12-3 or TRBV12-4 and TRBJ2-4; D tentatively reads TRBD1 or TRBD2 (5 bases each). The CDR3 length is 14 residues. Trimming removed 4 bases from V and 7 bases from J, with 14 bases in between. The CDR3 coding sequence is TGTGCCAGCAGTTGGGACCACCGAGGGAACATTCAGTACTTC. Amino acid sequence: CASSWDHRGNIQYF.